The 7 T cell receptor beta chains below were found in one sample sequenced in a study of shared clonotypes between healthy human individuals. The assay was immunoSEQ multiplex PCR, and TCRdb's table has in-frame clones only and misses some. The sample shows hundreds of thousands of clones, less than 80% of them seen only once. Sequenced: memory CD4+ T cells sorted from blood. Subset described: CD45RA-negative fraction. The receptors come from a young woman in good health.

At least ten counts were recorded for this clone. V is TRBV19 and J is TRBJ2-2; tentative D call: TRBD1 (5 bases). Between the trimmed V and J ends, which lost 5 bases and 6 bases, there was a span of 10 bases. This CDR3 has 13 amino acids. Looked up from germline, CDR1 is LNHDA and CDR2 is SQIVND (reference sequence). The CDR3 sequence: CASSPLGAGELFF. CDR3 sequence (DNA): TGTGCCAGTAGTCCGCTAGGGGCCGGGGAGCTGTTTTTT.

The CDR3 protein is CASSRPRTSGSAGELFF. The CDR3 bases are TGTGCCAGCAGCCGACCTCGGACTAGCGGGAGTGCCGGGGAGCTGTTTTTT. This chain uses TRBV28 with TRBJ2-2, with 13 bases that match TRBD2. The germline V gene encodes CDR1 MDHEN and CDR2 SYDVKM. The junction had 10 bases not matched to a gene; V was cut back by 6 bases and J by 6 bases. The length of the CDR3 is 17 residues.

The J gene is TRBJ2-2, the V gene TRBV5-4; either TRBD1 or TRBD2 may supply D (7 bases each). CDR1 and CDR2 (germline): SGHNT, YYREEE (reference sequence). The CDR3 has 16 amino acids. The V and J ends lost 5 bases and 9 bases respectively, with 23 bases between them. CDR3 bases: TGTGCCAGCAGAAAGGGAGGGGGCGGAGCGGTCCGGGAGCTGTTTTTT. This encodes CASRKGGGGAVRELFF.

The chain recombines TRBV6-1 with TRBJ2-1; tentative D call: TRBD2 (5 bases). This CDR3 contains 14 residues. Germline V gene data show CDR1 as MNHNS and CDR2 as SASEGT. Trimming stripped 8 bases from V and 5 bases from J, with 16 bases between. The CDR3 DNA sequence: TGTGCCAGCTGCAAAGACGGGATGCACAATGAGCAGTTCTTC. As protein: CASCKDGMHNEQFF.

J is TRBJ1-1 and V is TRBV18; a possible D gene is TRBD1 (6 bases). Germline CDR1 KGHSH, CDR2 LQKENI. The CDR3 has 14 residues. The V and J ends lost 3 bases and 1 base respectively, with 9 bases between them. This chain's CDR3 is CASSPTDRNTEAFF. The DNA of the CDR3 is TGTGCCAGCTCACCGACGGACAGGAACACTGAAGCTTTCTTT.

This clone was seen a handful of times. The same CDR3 can be traced to other DNA sequences in this sample. The chain carries TRBV7-9 and TRBJ1-1; 9 bases are a match to TRBD1. The CDR3 totals 14 residues. V was clipped by 3 bases and J by 1 base; unmatched bases: 0. Germline values: CDR1 SEHNR, CDR2 FQNEAQ (reference sequence). CDR3 protein: CASSLGQGNTEAFF. In DNA, the CDR3 is TGTGCCAGCAGCTTGGGACAGGGGAACACTGAAGCTTTCTTT. Combining the CDR3 with reference TRBV7-9 and TRBJ1-1 gives the whole variable domain DTGVSQNPRHKITKRGQNVTFRCDPISEHNRLYWYRQTLGQGPEFLTYFQNEAQLEKSRLLSDRFSAERPKGSFSTLEIQRTEQGDSAMYLCASSLGQGNTEAFFGQGTRLTVV.

This chain connects TRBV4-1 to TRBJ1-2; possible D gene TRBD1, 5 bases. This CDR3 has 16 residues. V was shortened by 3 bases and J by 7 bases, with 21 bases between the two germline ends. Germline V gene sequence: CDR1 MGHRA, CDR2 YSYEKL. Here the CDR3 reads CASSQFVSGTLPGYTF. In DNA, the CDR3 is TGCGCCAGCAGCCAGTTCGTCTCGGGGACGCTTCCTGGCTACACCTTC.